This T cell receptor (beta chain) was captured by sequencing in a study of blood T cell repertoires in COVID-19. This CDR3 region has 15 residues. The germline V gene encodes CDR1 MNHEY and CDR2 SMNVEV (reference sequence). Points on this clone: One end of the junction is discordant with germline, which a read error may explain.

Profiling relied on immunoSEQ multiplex PCR, and the TCRdb table lists in-frame clones only, not all of them. The sample lists under 400,000 clones, 87% seen once, with roughly 10% in the top ten. The sequence derives from a woman under 40 with COVID-19, enrolled during active disease. The genes are TRBV27 and TRBJ2-1; tentatively, D is TRBD2 (5 bases). Sequencing was done on a sample of peripheral blood. The CDR3 region has the DNA TGTACCAGCAGTTTCCCCAGGACTCCCCCAAATGAGCAGTTCTTC. Its protein is CTSSFPRTPPNEQFF.